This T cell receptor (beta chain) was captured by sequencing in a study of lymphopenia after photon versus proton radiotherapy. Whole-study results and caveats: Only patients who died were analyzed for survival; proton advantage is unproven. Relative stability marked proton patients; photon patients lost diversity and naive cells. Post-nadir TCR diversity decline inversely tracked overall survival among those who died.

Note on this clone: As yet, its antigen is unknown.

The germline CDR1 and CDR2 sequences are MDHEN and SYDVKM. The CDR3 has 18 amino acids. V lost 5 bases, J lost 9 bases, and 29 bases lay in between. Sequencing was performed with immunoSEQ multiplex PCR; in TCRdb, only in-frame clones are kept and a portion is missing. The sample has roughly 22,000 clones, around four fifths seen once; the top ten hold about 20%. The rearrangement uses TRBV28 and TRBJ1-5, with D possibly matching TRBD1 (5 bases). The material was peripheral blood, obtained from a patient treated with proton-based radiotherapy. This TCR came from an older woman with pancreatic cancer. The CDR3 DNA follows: TGTGCCAGCAGTCGTGGCGGAGGGACTGTTTATGGGTATGGGCCCCAGCATTTT. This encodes CASSRGGGTVYGYGPQHF.